The next 17 T cell receptor beta chains were all read from a single sample in a study of T cell responses to AZD1222 COVID-19 vaccine. The protocol was immunoSEQ multiplex PCR, while the TCRdb copy is restricted to in-frame clones and leaves out a portion. The sample shows 80,000 to 100,000 clones, 88% of them seen only once. The material was peripheral blood, obtained on day 0 of MenACWY control vaccination. Receptors were obtained from an adult in good health.

The rearrangement joins TRBV6-2 or TRBV6-3 to TRBJ1-1; D is perhaps TRBD1 (5 bases). V shed 2 bases and J shed 0 bases, with 13 bases lying between them. Germline CDR1 is MNHEY and CDR2 is SVGEGT. The CDR3 loop spans 16 amino acids. The CDR3 region is CASSYRPTAMNTEAFF. As DNA, the CDR3 is TGTGCCAGCAGTTACCGGCCGACAGCTATGAACACTGAAGCTTTCTTT.

The chain links TRBV27 to TRBJ1-1; no firm D call. Per the germline V gene, CDR1 is MNHEY and CDR2 is SMNVEV (reference sequence). Trimming took 5 bases from V and 6 from J, leaving 13 bases between them. This CDR3 has 13 amino acids. The CDR3 nucleotides read TGTGCCAGCAGTCCTCGTCCCCTCTCTGAAGCTTTCTTT. It is translated as CASSPRPLSEAFF.

The chain is built from TRBV6-6 and TRBJ2-5, with 9 bases matching TRBD2. CDR1 and CDR2 (germline): MNHNY, SVGAGI (reference sequence). Trimming removed 0 bases from V and 4 bases from J; junction bases left unmatched: 3. The CDR3 runs 15 residues. As DNA, the CDR3 is TGTGCCAGCAGTTACTCGTCTAGCGGGGTAGAGACCCAGTACTTC. Its protein product is CASSYSSSGVETQYF.

This clone has a single count. Additional DNA sequences in this sample encode the identical CDR3. The rearrangement uses TRBV6-5 and TRBJ1-1; D is unresolved. The germline V and J ends were trimmed by 2 bases and 4 bases, with 5 bases remaining between them. Per the germline V gene, CDR1 is MNHEY and CDR2 is SVGAGI. This CDR3 is 12 amino acids long. The CDR3 reads CASSYGGTEAFF. The CDR3 coding sequence is TGTGCCAGCAGTTACGGAGGCACTGAAGCTTTCTTT.

The rearrangement uses TRBV7-6 and TRBJ1-1; the D gene is possibly TRBD1 (6 bases). The ends were cut back, 3 bases at V and 4 bases at J, with 9 bases in the middle. CDR3 length: 13 residues. Germline assignment: CDR1 SGHVS and CDR2 FNYEAQ. The CDR3 DNA is TGTGCCAGCAGCTTGAAAGGGGGCACTGAAGCTTTCTTT. It is translated as CASSLKGGTEAFF. Full variable domain (remainder filled in from reference TRBV7-6 and TRBJ1-1): GAGVSQSPRYKVTKRGQDVALRCDPISGHVSLYWYRQALGQGPEFLTYFNYEAQQDKSGLPNDRFSAERPEGSISTLTIQRTEQRDSAMYRCASSLKGGTEAFFGQGTRLTVV.

The chain combines TRBV29-1 with TRBJ2-4; the match to TRBD2 covers 7 bases. J gave up 0 bases and V 4 bases, and 0 bases lay outside the gene matches. CDR1 is SQVTM and CDR2 is ANQGSEA in the germline V gene. CDR3 length equals 13 residues. The CDR3 is CSVAGGAKNIQYF. CDR3 bases: TGCAGCGTTGCGGGGGGAGCCAAAAACATTCAGTACTTC. Full variable domain (missing parts from reference TRBV29-1 and TRBJ2-4): SAVISQKPSRDICQRGTSLTIQCQVDSQVTMMFWYRQQPGQSLTLIATANQGSEATYESGFVIDKFPISRPNLTFSTLTVSNMSPEDSSIYLCSVAGGAKNIQYFGAGTRLSVL.

This chain connects TRBV2 to TRBJ1-2, with D perhaps TRBD1 (6 bases). Per the germline V gene, CDR1 is SNHLY and CDR2 is FYNNEI. The CDR3 has 15 residues. The V and J ends lost 6 bases and 2 bases respectively, with 16 bases between them. The CDR3 sequence is CASSATGSPNYGYTF. In DNA form, the CDR3 reads TGTGCCAGCAGCGCTACAGGGAGCCCCAACTATGGCTACACCTTC.

The V and J genes are TRBV6-5 and TRBJ1-1; tentatively, D is TRBD1 (6 bases). Germline V CDR1 and CDR2: MNHEY, SVGAGI. Trimming stripped 11 bases from V and 0 bases from J, with 13 bases between. This CDR3 has 13 amino acids. CDR3 sequence: CAALGDMNTEAFF. The CDR3 DNA reads as TGTGCCGCATTAGGGGACATGAACACTGAAGCTTTCTTT.

This sequence joins TRBV7-2 and TRBJ1-2; 9 nucleotides align to TRBD1. The length of the CDR3 is 14 residues. CDR1 SGHTA and CDR2 FQGNSA come from the germline V gene. J was trimmed by 2 bases and V by 6 bases; bases with no gene match: 4. The CDR3 reads CASSPDRGNYGYTF. The CDR3 bases are TGTGCCAGCAGTCCTGACAGGGGGAACTATGGCTACACCTTC.

V usage is TRBV7-9 and J usage is TRBJ2-5; D is possibly TRBD1 (7 bases). The CDR3 has 15 residues. Germline V gene data show CDR1 as SEHNR and CDR2 as FQNEAQ (reference sequence). V dropped 5 bases and J dropped 5 bases, with 18 bases sitting between them. CDR3: CASSQEDRDWETQYF. The CDR3 DNA sequence: TGTGCCAGCAGCCAAGAAGACAGGGACTGGGAGACCCAGTACTTC.

The chain combines TRBV9 with TRBJ1-5, with TRBD1 as a possible D gene (5 bases). V was shortened by 4 bases and J by 4 bases, with 12 bases between the two germline ends. The CDR3 has 14 residues. CDR1 SGDLS and CDR2 YYNGEE come from the germline V gene. The CDR3 sequence: CASSLGTGNQPQHF. Written as DNA, the CDR3 is TGTGCCAGCAGCCTCGGGACGGGTAATCAGCCCCAGCATTTT.

J is TRBJ1-6 and V is TRBV27; a weak D match, TRBD1 (6 bases). Germline CDR1 is MNHEY and CDR2 is SMNVEV (reference sequence). CDR3 length: 16 residues. Trimming removed 3 bases at V and 2 bases at J, with 11 bases between. The CDR3 reads CASSFWTATYNSPLHF. For the CDR3, the DNA is TGTGCCAGCAGTTTTTGGACAGCTACCTATAATTCACCCCTCCACTTT.

Here the CDR3 reads CASSPQGQGIANYGYTF. CDR3 DNA sequence: TGTGCCAGCAGTCCCCAGGGACAGGGGATAGCTAACTATGGCTACACCTTC. V and J are TRBV27 and TRBJ1-2; TRBD1 matches at 10 bases. Germline loops: CDR1 MNHEY, CDR2 SMNVEV (reference sequence). J lost 0 bases, V lost 5 bases, and 9 bases had no gene match. This CDR3 is 17 amino acids long.

This clone came up once. The CDR3 DNA sequence: TGTGCCACGCAAAAGAACGGGTTGAACACTGAAGCTTTCTTT. It is translated as CATQKNGLNTEAFF. The V and J genes are TRBV7-8 and TRBJ1-1; no reliable D call. V was clipped by 10 bases and J by 0 bases, with 15 bases between them. This CDR3 comprises 14 residues. Germline loops: CDR1 SGHVS, CDR2 FQNEAQ. The entire variable domain, with the rest obtained from reference TRBV7-8 and TRBJ1-1, is as follows: GAGVSQSPRYKVAKRGQDVALRCDPISGHVSLFWYQQALGQGPEFLTYFQNEAQLDKSGLPSDRFFAERPEGSVSTLKIQRTQQEDSAVYLCATQKNGLNTEAFFGQGTRLTVV.

About this clone itself: In the same sample, other DNA sequences code for this CDR3. The J gene is TRBJ1-6, the V gene TRBV5-1, with 9 bases that match TRBD1. CDR1 SGHRS and CDR2 YFSETQ come from the germline V gene. V lost 1 base, J lost 6 bases, and 5 bases stayed unmatched. The CDR3 sequence is 16 residues long. CDR3 amino acids: CASSLIGQGSNSPLHF. The DNA for the CDR3 is TGCGCCAGCAGCTTGATAGGACAGGGGAGTAATTCACCCCTCCACTTT.

The chain links TRBV19 to TRBJ1-5, with unresolved D. The CDR3 loop spans 15 amino acids. The germline V and J ends were trimmed by 3 bases and 1 base, with 10 bases remaining between them. The germline V gene has CDR1 LNHDA and CDR2 SQIVND (reference sequence). The CDR3 reads CASSIEGLSNQPQHF. The CDR3 nucleotides read TGTGCCAGTAGTATTGAGGGTTTGAGCAATCAGCCCCAGCATTTT.

The gene calls are TRBV29-1 and TRBJ1-5; D is perhaps TRBD1 (5 bases). V lost 4 bases and J 3 bases, leaving 7 bases between the germline ends. Germline values: CDR1 SQVTM, CDR2 ANQGSEA. There are 12 residues in the CDR3. Here the CDR3 reads CSVGQINQPQHF. CDR3 in DNA: TGCAGCGTTGGACAGATCAATCAGCCCCAGCATTTT.